This T cell receptor (beta chain) was documented in a study of T-cell memory formation after mild COVID-19. Notes on the study in general: Within pre-infection memory, some responding clones were found, suggesting cross-reactive memory joined.

TCR alpha and TCR beta cDNA libraries with sample barcodes and UMIs came from 5'RACE using constant-segment primers. TCRdb itself ran the 5' RACE reads through MiXCR, one entry per CDR3 protein. The table lists approximately 400,000 distinct CDR3 sequences, 18% of them singletons. This clonotype was counted a few times. Its target is unknown. Material for sequencing was PBMCs or a T cell subset sorted from them (not recorded which). This receptor was obtained from a young man who had mild COVID-19 (a few samples of this study predate the infection). Cell type and time point are not known.

CDR3: CASSVRPGAYNEQFF. In DNA, the CDR3 is TGTGCCAGCAGCGTCCGTCCAGGGGCCTACAATGAGCAGTTCTTC. The rearrangement uses TRBV11-2 and TRBJ2-1, with D maybe TRBD1 (6 bases). The germline CDR1 and CDR2 sequences are SGHAT and FQNNGV. Trimming removed 5 bases from V and 2 bases from J, with 13 bases in between. There are 15 residues in the CDR3.